The 5 T cell receptor beta chains in this list originate from one sample, sequenced in a study of T cells after yellow fever vaccination. One entry per CDR3 protein, called by TCRdb with MiXCR from the 5' RACE reads. The top ten clones hold around 23% of a sample with a few hundred thousand distinct CDR3 sequences, over 4% of them seen once. The source was PBMCs, collected 5 days after the yellow fever booster vaccination. The receptors shown here come from a man aged 18-30 years who received the YFV17D yellow fever vaccine.

This clonotype was seen a handful of times. This chain uses TRBV28 with TRBJ2-4; TRBD1 aligns across 7 bases. The CDR3 sequence is 18 residues long. CDR1 is MDHEN, CDR2 SYDVKM, per germline. With V trimmed by 1 base and J by 1 base, 10 bases remained unmatched. CDR3 in DNA: TGTGCCAGCAGTTTATCGGGACAGCTTCAGATGGCCAAAAACATTCAGTACTTC. It yields the protein CASSLSGQLQMAKNIQYF.

This clonotype came up many times. The V gene is TRBV5-6, the J gene TRBJ2-3, with a weak D call TRBD2 (6 bases). Trimming left V 2 bases short and J 2 bases short, with 12 bases between. From germline, CDR1 is SGHDT and CDR2 YYEEEE. The CDR3 consists of 15 residues. DNA for the CDR3: TGTGCCAGCAGCTTTCTGGCGGGGCACACAGATACGCAGTATTTT. Translated: CASSFLAGHTDTQYF.

This clonotype was counted only a few times. The V call is TRBV6-1, the J call TRBJ1-6; the D gene is possibly TRBD1 (6 bases). V was pared by 1 base and J by 2 bases, with 6 bases between. Germline V gene data show CDR1 as MNHNS and CDR2 as SASEGT. The CDR3 runs 15 residues. The CDR3 protein is CASSEDRAYNSPLHF. The DNA for the CDR3 is TGTGCCAGCAGTGAAGACAGGGCCTATAATTCACCCCTCCACTTT.

The genes are TRBV4-3 and TRBJ2-1, with no clear D. Germline V gene sequence: CDR1 LGHNA, CDR2 YSLEER. This CDR3 has 13 residues. The V gene lost 1 base and the J gene lost 7 bases, with 8 bases spanning the gap. CDR3 residues: CASSQVEENEQFF. The CDR3 region has the DNA TGCGCCAGCAGCCAAGTCGAAGAGAATGAGCAGTTCTTC.

This clonotype was observed many times. This chain links TRBV5-1 with TRBJ1-1; D unresolved. CDR1 is SGHRS, CDR2 YFSETQ, per germline. The CDR3 totals 14 residues. Trimming stripped 2 bases from V and 1 base from J, with 9 bases between. CDR3: CASSFSGRNTEAFF. As DNA, the CDR3 is TGCGCCAGCAGCTTTTCGGGCCGGAACACTGAAGCTTTCTTT.